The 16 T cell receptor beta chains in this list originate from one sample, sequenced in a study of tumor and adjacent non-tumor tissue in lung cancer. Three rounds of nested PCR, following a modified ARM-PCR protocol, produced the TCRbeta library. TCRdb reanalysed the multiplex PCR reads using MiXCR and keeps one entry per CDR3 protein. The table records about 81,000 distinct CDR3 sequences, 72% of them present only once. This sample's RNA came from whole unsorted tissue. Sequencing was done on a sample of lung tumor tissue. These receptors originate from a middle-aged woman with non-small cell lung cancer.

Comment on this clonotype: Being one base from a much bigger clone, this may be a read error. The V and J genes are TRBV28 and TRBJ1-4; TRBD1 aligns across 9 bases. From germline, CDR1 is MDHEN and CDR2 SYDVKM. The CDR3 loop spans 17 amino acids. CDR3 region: CASSETGGRMGGENLFF. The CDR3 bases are TGTGCCAGCAGTGAGACAGGGGGAAGAATGGGGGGTGAAAATCTGTTTTTT.

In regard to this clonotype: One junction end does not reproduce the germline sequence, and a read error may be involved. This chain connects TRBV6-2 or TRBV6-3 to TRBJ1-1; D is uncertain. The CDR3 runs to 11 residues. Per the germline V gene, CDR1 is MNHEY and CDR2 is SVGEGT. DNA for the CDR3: TGTGTCAGCAGCCCAACCTCGAGACTGTTCTTT. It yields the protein CVSSPTSRLFF.

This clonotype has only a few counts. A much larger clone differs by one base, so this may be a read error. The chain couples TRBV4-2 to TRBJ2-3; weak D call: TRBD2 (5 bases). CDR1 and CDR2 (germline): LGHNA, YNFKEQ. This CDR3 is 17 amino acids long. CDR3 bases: TGTACCAGCAGCCAAGATTACGGGGTTACTAGCACAGATACGCAGTATTTT. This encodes CTSSQDYGVTSTDTQYF.

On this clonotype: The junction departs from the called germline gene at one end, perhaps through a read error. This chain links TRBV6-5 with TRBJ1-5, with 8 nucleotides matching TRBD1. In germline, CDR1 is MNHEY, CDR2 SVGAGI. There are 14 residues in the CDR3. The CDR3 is CSSSRTGGNQPQHF. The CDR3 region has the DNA TGTTCCAGTAGTCGTACAGGGGGAAATCAGCCCCAGCATTTT.

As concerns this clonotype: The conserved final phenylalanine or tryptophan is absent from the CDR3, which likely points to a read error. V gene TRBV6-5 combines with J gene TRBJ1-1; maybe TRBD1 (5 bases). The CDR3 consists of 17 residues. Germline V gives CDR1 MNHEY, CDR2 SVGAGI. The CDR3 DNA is TGTGCTAGCAGTTCCCGAGGGGACGCAGGCCGTGGCACTGAAGCTTTCTTA. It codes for CASSSRGDAGRGTEAFL.

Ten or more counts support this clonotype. The CDR3 spells CASSYRSTDTQYF. The CDR3, as DNA: TGTGCCAGCAGTTACCGGAGCACAGATACGCAGTATTTT. J is TRBJ2-3 and V is TRBV6-5; D is undetermined. The CDR3 covers 13 residues. The V end was cut by 2 bases, the J end by 0 bases, with 3 bases between. Germline assignment: CDR1 MNHEY and CDR2 SVGAGI.

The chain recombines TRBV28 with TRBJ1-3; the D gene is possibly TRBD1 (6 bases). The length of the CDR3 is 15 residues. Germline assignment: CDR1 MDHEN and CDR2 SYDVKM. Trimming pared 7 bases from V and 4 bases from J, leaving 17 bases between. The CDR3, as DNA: TGTGCCAGCATGGGGCTCGGGGGCCCGGGAAACACCATATATTTT. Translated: CASMGLGGPGNTIYF.

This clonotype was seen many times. This chain's CDR3 is CASSDHYEQYF. The CDR3 DNA follows: TGCGCCAGCAGTGACCACTACGAGCAGTACTTC. This rearrangement joins TRBV10-1 to TRBJ2-7; D gene uncertain. The CDR3 length is 11 residues. V shed 3 bases and J shed 3 bases, with 3 bases lying between them. Germline V gives CDR1 WNHNN, CDR2 SYGVQD (reference sequence).

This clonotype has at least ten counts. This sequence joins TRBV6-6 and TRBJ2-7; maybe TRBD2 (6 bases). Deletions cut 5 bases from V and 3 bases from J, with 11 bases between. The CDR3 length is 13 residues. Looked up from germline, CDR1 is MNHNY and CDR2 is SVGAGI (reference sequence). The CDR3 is CASSQIAVYEQYF. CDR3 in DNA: TGTGCCAGCAGTCAGATAGCGGTCTACGAGCAGTACTTC.

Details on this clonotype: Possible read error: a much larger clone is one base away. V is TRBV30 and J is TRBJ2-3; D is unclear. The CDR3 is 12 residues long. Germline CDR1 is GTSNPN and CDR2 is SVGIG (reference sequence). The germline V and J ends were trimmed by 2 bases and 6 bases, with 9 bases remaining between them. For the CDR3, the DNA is TGTGCCTGGAGTCACTCGCGGGATACGCAGTATTTT. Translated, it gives CAWSHSRDTQYF. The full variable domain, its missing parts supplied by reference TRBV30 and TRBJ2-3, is SQTIHQWPATLVQPVGSPLSLECTVEGTSNPNLYWYRQAAGRGLQLLFYSVGIGQISSEVPQNLSASRPQDRQFILSSKKLLLSDSGFYLCAWSHSRDTQYFGPGTRLTVL.

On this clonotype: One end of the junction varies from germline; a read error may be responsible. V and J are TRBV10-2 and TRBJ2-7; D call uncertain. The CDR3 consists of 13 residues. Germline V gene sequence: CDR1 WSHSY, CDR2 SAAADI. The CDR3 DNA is TGTGCCAGCAGTGGAGACACTAACTACGAGCGGTACTTC. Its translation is CASSGDTNYERYF.

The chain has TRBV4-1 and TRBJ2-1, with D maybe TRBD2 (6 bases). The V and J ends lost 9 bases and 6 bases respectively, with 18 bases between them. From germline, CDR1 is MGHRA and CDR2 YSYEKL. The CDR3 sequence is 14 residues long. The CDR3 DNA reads TGCGCCAGTACCACGACAAGGCGGGGCAATGAGCAGTTCTTC. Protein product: CASTTTRRGNEQFF.

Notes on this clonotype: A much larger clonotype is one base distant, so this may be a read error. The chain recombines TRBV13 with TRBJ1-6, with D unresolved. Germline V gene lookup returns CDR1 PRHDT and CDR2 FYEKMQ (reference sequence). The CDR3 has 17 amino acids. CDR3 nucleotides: TGTGCCAGCAGCCCTAGCGGACCCGGGGATCGTGGTTCACCCCTCCAATTT. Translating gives CASSPSGPGDRGSPLQF.

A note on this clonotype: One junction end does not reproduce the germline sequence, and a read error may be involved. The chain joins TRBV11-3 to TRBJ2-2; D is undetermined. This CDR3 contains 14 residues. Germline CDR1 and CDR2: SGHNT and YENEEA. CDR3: CAGSCRQRAGELFF. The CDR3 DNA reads TGTGCCGGCAGCTGCCGACAAAGAGCCGGGGAGCTGTTTTTT.

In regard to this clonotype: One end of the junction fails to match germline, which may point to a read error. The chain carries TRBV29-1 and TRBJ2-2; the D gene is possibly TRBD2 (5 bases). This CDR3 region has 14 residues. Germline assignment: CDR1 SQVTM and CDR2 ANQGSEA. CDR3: CSGTVGMYTGELFF. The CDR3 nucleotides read TGCAGCGGGACGGTCGGGATGTACACCGGGGAGTTGTTTTTT.

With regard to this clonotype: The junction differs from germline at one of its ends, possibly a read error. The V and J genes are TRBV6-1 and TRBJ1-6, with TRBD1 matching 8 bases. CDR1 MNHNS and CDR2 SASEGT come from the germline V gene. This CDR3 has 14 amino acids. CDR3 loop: CVSSGYRGISPLHF. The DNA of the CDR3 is TGTGTCAGCAGTGGATACAGGGGGATTTCACCCCTCCACTTT.